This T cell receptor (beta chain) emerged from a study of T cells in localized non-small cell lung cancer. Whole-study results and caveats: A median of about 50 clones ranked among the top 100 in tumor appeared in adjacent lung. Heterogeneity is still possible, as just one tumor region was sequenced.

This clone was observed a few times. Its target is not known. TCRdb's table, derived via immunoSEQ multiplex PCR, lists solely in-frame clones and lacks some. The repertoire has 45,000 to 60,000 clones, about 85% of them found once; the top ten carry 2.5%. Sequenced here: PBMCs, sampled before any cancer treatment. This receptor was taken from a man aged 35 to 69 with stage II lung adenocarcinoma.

CDR3 nucleotides: TGTGCCAGCAGCGTTGACGATGGGCGGGGGGCGAACACTGAAGCTTTCTTT. The encoded protein is CASSVDDGRGANTEAFF. The V gene is TRBV9, the J gene TRBJ1-1; TRBD1 is a possible D gene (6 bases). The V gene lost 2 bases and the J gene lost 1 base, with 18 bases spanning the gap. CDR1 is SGDLS, CDR2 YYNGEE, per germline. The CDR3 is 17 residues long. Full variable domain (remainder filled in from reference TRBV9 and TRBJ1-1): DSGVTQTPKHLITATGQRVTLRCSPRSGDLSVYWYQQSLDQGLQFLIQYYNGEERAKGNILERFSAQQFPDLHSELNLSSLELGDSALYFCASSVDDGRGANTEAFFGQGTRLTVV.